A selection of T cell receptor beta chains follows, all from one sample in a study of shared clonotypes between healthy human individuals. Only in-frame clones appear in the TCRdb table, and some are missing; sequencing was by immunoSEQ multiplex PCR. This sample has 2.3 million or so clones, with approximately 93% found just once. What was sequenced was naive CD4+ T cells from PBMCs. These receptors were obtained from a man in his late teens or twenties in good health. Some clones in this sample may be carry-over from other donors' samples. Each CDR3 is given with its conserved first and last residue. D genes are given only for firm matches. Where a row states a size, it is once, few, many or the class of an expanded clone; other rows omit it.

D	V	size	J	DNA	CDR3
NA	TRBV20-1	NA	TRBJ1-1	TGCAGTGCTTCGAGGCCAAGTGGGGCTTTCTTT	CSASRPSGAFF
NA	TRBV27	NA	TRBJ1-1	TGTGCCAGCAGTGAACTGGGGTGGAGCACTGAAGCTTTCTTT	CASSELGWSTEAFF
NA	TRBV2	once	TRBJ2-5	TGTGCCAGCAGTGAAGACCACCCCACGGCCACCCAGTACTTC	CASSEDHPTATQYF
TRBD1	TRBV5-1	NA	TRBJ1-4	TGCGCCAGCAGCTTGGGGGACAGGGTTTCTAATGAAAAACTGTTTTTT	CASSLGDRVSNEKLFF
NA	TRBV28	NA	TRBJ1-5	TGTGCCAGCAGAGAAACGAACCAGCCCCAGCATTTT	CASRETNQPQHF
NA	TRBV7-9	once	TRBJ2-6	TGTGCCAGCAGCCCAGGGGACCTGGGGGCCAACGTCCTGACTTTC	CASSPGDLGANVLTF
NA	TRBV2	NA	TRBJ2-2	TGTGCCAGCAGGCCGGGACGAAAGAACACCGGGGAGCTGTTTTTT	CASRPGRKNTGELFF
NA	TRBV7-3	NA	TRBJ2-2	TGTGCCAGCAGCTTAATAGGCTACACCGGGGAGCTGTTTTTT	CASSLIGYTGELFF
TRBD1	TRBV30	NA	TRBJ1-2	TGTGCCTGGAGTACCCGACGGACAGGAAGTGTCTATGGCTACACCTTC	CAWSTRRTGSVYGYTF
NA	TRBV2	NA	TRBJ2-7	TGTGCCAGCAGTGTTTCACCCTACGAGCAGTACTTC	CASSVSPYEQYF
NA	TRBV5-1	NA	TRBJ1-5	TGCGCCAGCAGCTTGGTGGGCAGTTATAGCAATCAGCCCCAGCATTTT	CASSLVGSYSNQPQHF
TRBD2	TRBV5-8	NA	TRBJ2-7	TGTGCCAGCAGCTTGGGACTAGCGTATACCTACGAGCAGTACTTC	CASSLGLAYTYEQYF
NA	TRBV7-2	once	TRBJ2-1	TGTGCCAGCAGCTTGACGCGGGATGGCTACAATGAGCAGTTCTTC	CASSLTRDGYNEQFF
NA	TRBV4-3	NA	TRBJ2-4	TGCGCCAGCAGCCAAGTGGGGGTAGCCAAAAACATTCAGTACTTC	CASSQVGVAKNIQYF
NA	TRBV6-5	NA	TRBJ1-4	TGTGCCAGCAGCCCATATGGGGGCGGCGAAAAACTGTTTTTT	CASSPYGGGEKLFF
TRBD2	TRBV28	NA	TRBJ2-1	TGTGCCAGCAGCTCACTAGCGGGTTCCTACAATGAGCAGTTCTTC	CASSSLAGSYNEQFF
TRBD1	TRBV6-5	NA	TRBJ2-7	TGTGCCAGCAGAAGGGACAGGATCGCCTACGAGCAGTACTTC	CASRRDRIAYEQYF
NA	TRBV28	NA	TRBJ2-7	TGTGCCAGCGCTAGCCTACTCTACGAGCAGTACTTC	CASASLLYEQYF
NA	TRBV2	NA	TRBJ1-1	TGTGCCAGCAGTGAAGCGCTTGCGGTTACTGAAGCTTTCTTT	CASSEALAVTEAFF
NA	TRBV27	NA	TRBJ1-1	TGTGCCAGCGGAGGGCCCTACACTGAAGCTTTCTTT	CASGGPYTEAFF
NA	TRBV11-1	once	TRBJ2-3	TGTGCCAGCAGTCGCCGACAGGATGAAGGCTGGAGCACAGATACGCAGTATTTT	CASSRRQDEGWSTDTQYF
NA	TRBV10-3	once	TRBJ1-2	TGTGCCATCAGTGGGACAGCAGTCAACTATGGCTACACCTTC	CAISGTAVNYGYTF
NA	TRBV6-1	NA	TRBJ1-1	TGTGCCAGCAGGGAGGGTGGAGGACCTGAAGCTTTCTTT	CASREGGGPEAFF
NA	TRBV28	NA	TRBJ2-1	TGTGCCAGCAGTTTAGCGGGATACTCCTACAATGAGCAGTTCTTC	CASSLAGYSYNEQFF
NA	TRBV29-1	NA	TRBJ1-1	TGCAGCGTTGCTCGGACAGCGGTTTTAGAGCGGAACACTGAAGCTTTCTTT	CSVARTAVLERNTEAFF
TRBD1	TRBV5-1	NA	TRBJ2-3	TGCGCCAGCAGCCCCCCGTCTACAGGGGATCAAGATACGCAGTATTTT	CASSPPSTGDQDTQYF
NA	TRBV29-1	NA	TRBJ2-2	TGCAGCGTTGCTAGAGTTGGCGGGGAGCTGTTTTTT	CSVARVGGELFF
NA	TRBV2	NA	TRBJ2-1	TGTGCCACTCAGCGGAAGGGACATGAGCAGTTCTTC	CATQRKGHEQFF
NA	TRBV9	NA	TRBJ2-7	TGTGCCAGCAGCCTAGGTCTCTCCTACGAGCAGTACTTC	CASSLGLSYEQYF
NA	TRBV21-1	NA	TRBJ2-3	TGTGCCAGCAGCACGCACCGGGACAGGCTCACAGATACGCAGTATTTT	CASSTHRDRLTDTQYF
NA	TRBV5-1	NA	TRBJ2-7	TGCGCCAGCAGCTTGAACCTTATGTTCTCCTACGAGCAGTACTTC	CASSLNLMFSYEQYF
NA	TRBV5-4	NA	TRBJ2-1	TGTGCCAGCAGCGCTTCGAGTAGCTCCTACAATGAGCAGTTCTTC	CASSASSSSYNEQFF
NA	TRBV7-8	NA	TRBJ1-1	TGTGCCAGCAGCTTAGGGTTGCTACCCCGAGCCACTGAAGCTTTCTTT	CASSLGLLPRATEAFF
NA	TRBV28	NA	TRBJ1-2	TGTGCCAGCTCGCTTTCGGGGGTTGGTGGCTACACCTTC	CASSLSGVGGYTF
NA	TRBV19	NA	TRBJ2-3	TGTGCCAGTAGTAACCTGGCAGATACGCAGTATTTT	CASSNLADTQYF
TRBD1	TRBV7-9	NA	TRBJ1-5	TGTGCCAGCAGCTTAGCGTCGGGGACAGTAGATCAGCCCCAGCATTTT	CASSLASGTVDQPQHF
NA	TRBV4-1	NA	TRBJ2-7	TGCGCCAGCAGCCAAGGCGGGGGCAGGTTCTCCTACGAGCAGTACTTC	CASSQGGGRFSYEQYF
NA	TRBV11-2	NA	TRBJ1-3	TGTGCCAGCAGCTTAGCCAAATCTGGACCTACCTCTGGAAACACCATATATTTT	CASSLAKSGPTSGNTIYF
NA	TRBV5-1	NA	TRBJ1-4	TGCGCCAGTAGAAAAGGATATGAGGGGACTAATGAAAAACTGTTTTTT	CASRKGYEGTNEKLFF
TRBD2	TRBV11-2	NA	TRBJ2-7	TGTGCCAGCAGCTTACGGACTAGCGGGAGGGTCGGCGGGATCCAGCAGTACTTC	CASSLRTSGRVGGIQQYF
TRBD2	TRBV4-3	NA	TRBJ2-1	TGCGCCAGCAGCCTGGAAAGCGGGACTTACAATGAGCAGTTCTTC	CASSLESGTYNEQFF
TRBD1	TRBV7-9	NA	TRBJ2-2	TGTGCCAGCAGCCTAACTAACAGGGGCACCGGGGAGCTGTTTTTT	CASSLTNRGTGELFF
NA	TRBV7-2	NA	TRBJ2-3	TGTGCCAGCAGCTTAGATCCTGGCACAGATACGCAGTATTTT	CASSLDPGTDTQYF
NA	TRBV27	NA	TRBJ2-5	TGTGCCAGCAGTTTATCAAGACAGCAAGAGACCCAGTACTTC	CASSLSRQQETQYF
TRBD2	TRBV5-1	NA	TRBJ2-5	TGCGCCAGCAGCTTGATACCTAGCGGTGCCCAAGAGACCCAGTACTTC	CASSLIPSGAQETQYF
TRBD1	TRBV7-2	once	TRBJ1-4	TGTGCCAGCAGTCGTTCCGGGACAGCCGAAAAACTGTTTTTT	CASSRSGTAEKLFF
NA	TRBV14	NA	TRBJ2-7	TGTGCCAGCAGCCAAGGTTGGCGGTTGGCCGAGCAGTACTTC	CASSQGWRLAEQYF
TRBD1	TRBV28	NA	TRBJ2-7	TGTGCCAGCAGTCCGCGACAGGGCCACTACGAGCAGTACTTC	CASSPRQGHYEQYF
TRBD2	TRBV7-9	NA	TRBJ2-1	TGTGCCAGCAGCCCCCTCGGACGGACTAGCTCGGATGAGCAGTTCTTC	CASSPLGRTSSDEQFF
NA	TRBV29-1	NA	TRBJ2-3	TGCAGCGTTGAAGGTTCGGGAACAGATACGCAGTATTTT	CSVEGSGTDTQYF
NA	TRBV28	NA	TRBJ1-1	TGTGCCAGCAGTGTTCCCTACGTGAACACTGAAGCTTTCTTT	CASSVPYVNTEAFF